This is a list of T cell receptor beta chains from one sample in a study of T cell responses to AZD1222 COVID-19 vaccine. Sequenced by immunoSEQ multiplex PCR; TCRdb stores in-frame clones only, minus some. The sample holds about 97,000 clones, roughly 88% seen once. This specimen consisted of peripheral blood, obtained on day 0 of AZD1222 vaccination. These receptors originate from an adult in good health. The conserved cysteine and the conserved F or W are not part of the CDR3 here.

v_gene: TRBV13; j_gene: TRBJ1-2; CDR3aa: ASSSGTGGYYGYT
v_gene: TRBV12-5; j_gene: TRBJ2-3; CDR3aa: ASGWGTSGGTDTQY
v_gene: TRBV11-3; j_gene: TRBJ1-2; CDR3aa: ASSLDLGNPNYGYT
v_gene: TRBV7-6; j_gene: TRBJ1-2; CDR3aa: ASSLEGTLVSGYT
v_gene: TRBV6-1; j_gene: TRBJ1-6; CDR3aa: ASSETGGGNSPLH
v_gene: TRBV5-1; j_gene: TRBJ1-2; CDR3aa: ASSPNTGSEGYT
v_gene: TRBV3-1/TRBV3-2; j_gene: TRBJ1-6; CDR3aa: ASSQDEDSPLH
v_gene: TRBV6-4; j_gene: TRBJ1-5; CDR3aa: ASSLGGVPSNQPQH
v_gene: TRBV5-1; j_gene: TRBJ2-7; CDR3aa: ASSGGNTYEQY
v_gene: TRBV6-2/TRBV6-3; j_gene: TRBJ2-7; CDR3aa: ASSPRTSGGPSRQY
v_gene: TRBV7-9; j_gene: TRBJ2-5; CDR3aa: ASRIERETQY
v_gene: TRBV3-1/TRBV3-2; j_gene: TRBJ1-3; CDR3aa: ASSQGAVIGNTIY
v_gene: TRBV10-1; j_gene: TRBJ2-3; CDR3aa: ASSRGGPGTDTQY
v_gene: TRBV9; j_gene: TRBJ2-7; CDR3aa: ASSVGGGTYEQY
v_gene: TRBV6-5; j_gene: TRBJ1-2; CDR3aa: ASSYDGTVYGYT
v_gene: TRBV20-1; j_gene: TRBJ2-3; CDR3aa: SASRGGADTQY
v_gene: TRBV2; j_gene: TRBJ1-5; CDR3aa: ASSARDGDQPQH
v_gene: TRBV6-5; j_gene: TRBJ2-2; CDR3aa: ASTPGTGELF
v_gene: TRBV11-2; j_gene: TRBJ2-1; CDR3aa: ASSPKLAGDSYNEQF
v_gene: TRBV6-2/TRBV6-3; j_gene: TRBJ2-1; CDR3aa: ASSYSSGGYNEQF
v_gene: TRBV11-3; j_gene: TRBJ2-1; CDR3aa: ASRDSFNEQF
v_gene: TRBV4-1; j_gene: TRBJ1-6; CDR3aa: ASRRTGSSYNSPLH
v_gene: TRBV6-1; j_gene: TRBJ1-5; CDR3aa: ASSDGSYSNQPQH
v_gene: TRBV6-2/TRBV6-3; j_gene: TRBJ1-6; CDR3aa: ASSLQEAGSPLH
v_gene: TRBV27; j_gene: TRBJ2-7; CDR3aa: ASSTRDRRYEQY
v_gene: TRBV3-1/TRBV3-2; j_gene: TRBJ1-2; CDR3aa: ASSQQGWGYGYT
v_gene: TRBV11-2; j_gene: TRBJ2-2; CDR3aa: ASSRNADRAGELF
v_gene: TRBV10-2; j_gene: TRBJ1-2; CDR3aa: ASSESATMYGYT
v_gene: TRBV2; j_gene: TRBJ1-6; CDR3aa: ASFKFGNSPLH
v_gene: TRBV7-2; j_gene: TRBJ2-7; CDR3aa: ATGQFYEQY
v_gene: TRBV6-6; j_gene: TRBJ1-2; CDR3aa: ASTSKKTGSYGYT
v_gene: TRBV18; j_gene: TRBJ2-2; CDR3aa: ASSPQPQGANTGELF
v_gene: TRBV29-1; j_gene: TRBJ1-3; CDR3aa: SVAGRGNTIY
v_gene: TRBV9; j_gene: TRBJ2-5; CDR3aa: ASSAGTDRAQY
v_gene: TRBV6-4; j_gene: TRBJ1-1; CDR3aa: ASSVERNTEAF